This T cell receptor (beta chain) is from a study of CD8 T cells in ankylosing spondylitis. Study-wide findings and caveats: Within peripheral blood, clones linked to disease were CD8+ and relatively rare. The study identified a TCR beta motif of several highly homologous variants that appeared characteristic of ankylosing spondylitis blood. Past research had described some motif variants in reactive arthritis synovial fluid and blood. The authors reported significant enrichment of disease-linked clones in matched ankylosing spondylitis synovial fluid.

Regarding this clonotype: Its cognate antigen is unknown.

The TCR beta libraries were generated through quantitative 5'-RACE incorporating molecular barcodes. Each CDR3 protein gets one entry after TCRdb re-called the 5' RACE reads with MiXCR. The profile shows about 700,000 distinct CDR3 sequences, roughly 19% of them singletons. The CDR3 spans 15 residues. The V and J ends lost 5 bases and 0 bases respectively, with 13 bases between them. Germline-derived CDR1 and CDR2 are DFQATT and SNEGSKA (reference sequence). The chain recombines TRBV20-1 with TRBJ2-2, with D possibly matching TRBD1 (6 bases). Sample: blood, either unsorted or a sorted T cell fraction (not recorded which). The TCR sequence derives from a male donor with ankylosing spondylitis. CDR3 loop: CSASGTTPNTGELFF. The DNA of the CDR3 is TGCAGTGCTTCCGGGACAACCCCGAACACCGGGGAGCTGTTTTTT.